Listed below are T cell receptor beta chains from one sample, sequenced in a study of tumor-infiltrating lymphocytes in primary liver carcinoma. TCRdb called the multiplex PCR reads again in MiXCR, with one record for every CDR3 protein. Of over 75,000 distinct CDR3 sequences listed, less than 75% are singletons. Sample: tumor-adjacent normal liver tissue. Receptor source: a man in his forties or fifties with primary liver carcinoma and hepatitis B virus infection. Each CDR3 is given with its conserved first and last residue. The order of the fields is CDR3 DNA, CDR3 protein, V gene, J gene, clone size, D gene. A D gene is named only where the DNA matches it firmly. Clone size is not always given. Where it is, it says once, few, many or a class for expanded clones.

CDR3nt: TGTGCCATCAGTGAGTCTACAGGGGGCACCGGGGAGCTGTTTTTT; CDR3aa: CAISESTGGTGELFF; v_gene: TRBV10-3; j_gene: TRBJ2-2; abundance: many; d_gene: TRBD1
CDR3nt: TGTGCCAGCGGTCTACGACTAGCGGGACTCTCTGGGACCAACGTCCTGACTTTC; CDR3aa: CASGLRLAGLSGTNVLTF; v_gene: TRBV11-2; j_gene: TRBJ2-6; abundance: .; d_gene: TRBD2
CDR3nt: TGTGCCAGCAGCTTAAGTGACAGGGCTTACAATGAGCAGTTCTTC; CDR3aa: CASSLSDRAYNEQFF; v_gene: TRBV5-6; j_gene: TRBJ2-1; abundance: .; d_gene: TRBD1
CDR3nt: TGTGCCAGCAGTCCGAAAGCCGGATGGGGCACTGAAGCTTTCTTT; CDR3aa: CASSPKAGWGTEAFF; v_gene: TRBV6-6; j_gene: TRBJ1-1; abundance: many; d_gene: .
CDR3nt: TGTGCCAGCAGCTTAGCCCTCTCCTACGAGCAGTACTTC; CDR3aa: CASSLALSYEQYF; v_gene: TRBV7-8; j_gene: TRBJ2-7; abundance: many; d_gene: .
CDR3nt: TGTGATAGTGGTCCCCCGGGTAACTCGAACACCGGGGAGCTGTTTTTT; CDR3aa: CDSGPPGNSNTGELFF; v_gene: TRBV12-5; j_gene: TRBJ2-2; abundance: .; d_gene: .
CDR3nt: TGTGCCAGCAGCCCGGATGTGGGAGGGCCCTCCTACGAGCAGTACTTC; CDR3aa: CASSPDVGGPSYEQYF; v_gene: TRBV5-4; j_gene: TRBJ2-7; abundance: many; d_gene: TRBD2
CDR3nt: TGTGCCAGCAGGCTAGCGGGAACTGTGGGTGAGCAGTTCTTC; CDR3aa: CASRLAGTVGEQFF; v_gene: TRBV6-1; j_gene: TRBJ2-1; abundance: .; d_gene: TRBD2
CDR3nt: TGTGCCAGCAGCTCTACCAGGAACTCCTACGAGCAGTACTTC; CDR3aa: CASSSTRNSYEQYF; v_gene: TRBV11-2; j_gene: TRBJ2-7; abundance: .; d_gene: .
CDR3nt: TGTGCCAGCAGTTACTCGTCCACAGGGAACTACGAGCAGTACTTC; CDR3aa: CASSYSSTGNYEQYF; v_gene: TRBV6-5; j_gene: TRBJ2-7; abundance: many; d_gene: .
CDR3nt: TGTGCCAGCAGAACGGACGGAACGGACGCGTATAATTCACCCCTCCACTTT; CDR3aa: CASRTDGTDAYNSPLHF; v_gene: TRBV4-2; j_gene: TRBJ1-6; abundance: many; d_gene: .
CDR3nt: TGTGCCACCAGTGATTTGGTTGGACCGGGCACCGGGGAGCTGTTTTTT; CDR3aa: CATSDLVGPGTGELFF; v_gene: TRBV24-1; j_gene: TRBJ2-2; abundance: .; d_gene: .
CDR3nt: TGTGCCAGCAGCTTATCGGACGAAAAGCCGTACAACTATGGCTACACCTTC; CDR3aa: CASSLSDEKPYNYGYTF; v_gene: TRBV7-2; j_gene: TRBJ1-2; abundance: .; d_gene: .
CDR3nt: TGTGCCAGCAGCAAGGGACAGAGACAAGAGACCCAGTACTTC; CDR3aa: CASSKGQRQETQYF; v_gene: TRBV7-9; j_gene: TRBJ2-5; abundance: few; d_gene: TRBD1
CDR3nt: TGCGCCAGCAGCTACGAACTCGAGGGCACGCATGATACGCAGTATTTT; CDR3aa: CASSYELEGTHDTQYF; v_gene: TRBV5-1; j_gene: TRBJ2-3; abundance: many; d_gene: .
CDR3nt: TGTGCCAGCAGCTTAAGCTCAGATACGCAGCATTTT; CDR3aa: CASSLSSDTQHF; v_gene: TRBV7-3; j_gene: TRBJ1-5; abundance: .; d_gene: .
CDR3nt: TGTGCCAGCAATTACTCATGGGGGAACACTGAAGCTTTCTTT; CDR3aa: CASNYSWGNTEAFF; v_gene: TRBV6-5; j_gene: TRBJ1-1; abundance: .; d_gene: .
CDR3nt: TGCACCAGCAGCCACCTCGGGGGGGAGCAGCCCCAGCATTTT; CDR3aa: CTSSHLGGEQPQHF; v_gene: TRBV4-1; j_gene: TRBJ1-5; abundance: .; d_gene: .
CDR3nt: TGTACCAGCAGTTACTCCAAAGCAACTAGATCTACGGTGGACACTGAAGCTTTCTTT; CDR3aa: CTSSYSKATRSTVDTEAFF; v_gene: TRBV6-7; j_gene: TRBJ1-1; abundance: .; d_gene: .
CDR3nt: TGTGCTAGCCGGGGGAGCTCTGGAAACATCATATATTTT; CDR3aa: CASRGSSGNIIYF; v_gene: TRBV6-5; j_gene: TRBJ1-3; abundance: .; d_gene: .
CDR3nt: TGCGCCGGCAGCTTTAGCGGGAGTAGTAATGAGCAGTTCTTC; CDR3aa: CAGSFSGSSNEQFF; v_gene: TRBV5-1; j_gene: TRBJ2-1; abundance: .; d_gene: TRBD2
CDR3nt: TGTGGCAACAGCTTAGATCCGCCAGGGTACGAGCGGTACTTC; CDR3aa: CGNSLDPPGYERYF; v_gene: TRBV11-2; j_gene: TRBJ2-7; abundance: .; d_gene: .
CDR3nt: TGTGCCAGCAGTTTCAGGGGACCTGGGGCCGACGTCCTGACTTTC; CDR3aa: CASSFRGPGADVLTF; v_gene: TRBV12-3/TRBV12-4; j_gene: TRBJ2-6; abundance: once; d_gene: .
CDR3nt: TGCGCCAGCAGCTTGGCTGGCGGGAGGGCGTCAGATACGCAGTATTTT; CDR3aa: CASSLAGGRASDTQYF; v_gene: TRBV5-1; j_gene: TRBJ2-3; abundance: many; d_gene: TRBD2
CDR3nt: TGCAGTGCCCCGAACCAAGCCAAGGAGCAGTTCTTC; CDR3aa: CSAPNQAKEQFF; v_gene: TRBV20-1; j_gene: TRBJ2-1; abundance: few; d_gene: .
CDR3nt: TGCGCCAGCAGCTCGGGACTAGCGGGACAAGAGACCCAGTACTTC; CDR3aa: CASSSGLAGQETQYF; v_gene: TRBV5-1; j_gene: TRBJ2-5; abundance: many; d_gene: TRBD2
CDR3nt: TGTGCCAGCAGGGTCCCGGGACTAACGTACGAGCAGTACTTC; CDR3aa: CASRVPGLTYEQYF; v_gene: TRBV28; j_gene: TRBJ2-7; abundance: .; d_gene: TRBD2
CDR3nt: TGTGCCAGCAGTATCCAGGCGAGGGAGAATTCACCCCTCCACTTT; CDR3aa: CASSIQARENSPLHF; v_gene: TRBV7-8; j_gene: TRBJ1-6; abundance: .; d_gene: .
CDR3nt: TGTGCAAGTGCCCCCCAGGACGCCTCACTCTACGAGCAGTACTTC; CDR3aa: CASAPQDASLYEQYF; v_gene: TRBV19; j_gene: TRBJ2-7; abundance: .; d_gene: .
CDR3nt: TGTGCGAGCAGCCCCTGGACCTACCCCAATGAGCAGTTCTTC; CDR3aa: CASSPWTYPNEQFF; v_gene: TRBV11-2; j_gene: TRBJ2-1; abundance: .; d_gene: .
CDR3nt: TGTGCCAACAGCCTAGTGGGGGGCGTATCTGGGGCCAACGTCCTGACTTTC; CDR3aa: CANSLVGGVSGANVLTF; v_gene: TRBV11-2; j_gene: TRBJ2-6; abundance: once; d_gene: .
CDR3nt: TGCGCCAGCAGCCTAAGCGAGGGCAGTCGTGACGAGCAGTACTTC; CDR3aa: CASSLSEGSRDEQYF; v_gene: TRBV4-1; j_gene: TRBJ2-7; abundance: many; d_gene: .
CDR3nt: TGTGCCAGCAGCTTAGCGGGGGTCTCCTACAATGAGCAGTTCTTC; CDR3aa: CASSLAGVSYNEQFF; v_gene: TRBV11-2; j_gene: TRBJ2-1; abundance: medium-sized; d_gene: .
CDR3nt: TGTGCCAGCAGTCCACGGACAGGGGTTCGGGAGACCCAGTACTTC; CDR3aa: CASSPRTGVRETQYF; v_gene: TRBV12-3/TRBV12-4; j_gene: TRBJ2-5; abundance: many; d_gene: TRBD1
CDR3nt: TGCGCCAGCAGCTTGGGAGGGGACAACTATGACTACACCTTC; CDR3aa: CASSLGGDNYDYTF; v_gene: TRBV5-1; j_gene: TRBJ1-2; abundance: .; d_gene: .
CDR3nt: TGTGACAGCAGCTTAGATGCCGGAGGCGGGGAGCTGTTTTTT; CDR3aa: CDSSLDAGGGELFF; v_gene: TRBV11-2; j_gene: TRBJ2-2; abundance: .; d_gene: .
CDR3nt: TGTGCCAGCTACTCCGCCTGGTACACTGAAGCTTTATTT; CDR3aa: CASYSAWYTEALF; v_gene: TRBV6-2/TRBV6-3; j_gene: TRBJ1-1; abundance: .; d_gene: .
CDR3nt: TGCACCATCAGCTCACAGGGCTACGAGCAGTACTTC; CDR3aa: CTISSQGYEQYF; v_gene: TRBV5-1; j_gene: TRBJ2-7; abundance: .; d_gene: .
CDR3nt: TGTGCCAGCAGCCCCCCTGGGCCGCCTGGCTACGAGCAGTACTTC; CDR3aa: CASSPPGPPGYEQYF; v_gene: TRBV4-2; j_gene: TRBJ2-7; abundance: .; d_gene: .
CDR3nt: TGTGCCTGCAGCTTAGTTTCTTTCTGGGAGAATGAGCAGTTCTTC; CDR3aa: CACSLVSFWENEQFF; v_gene: TRBV11-1; j_gene: TRBJ2-1; abundance: .; d_gene: .
CDR3nt: TGTGCCAGTAGTGTCAGACGGACGAACACTGAAGCTTTCTTT; CDR3aa: CASSVRRTNTEAFF; v_gene: TRBV19; j_gene: TRBJ1-1; abundance: .; d_gene: .
CDR3nt: TGTGCCAGCAGTTACGAGAGGAGGCGAAGCTCCTACAATTCACCCCACCACTTT; CDR3aa: CASSYERRRSSYNSPHHF; v_gene: TRBV6-5; j_gene: TRBJ1-6; abundance: .; d_gene: .
CDR3nt: TGTGCCAGCAACTTAGAGGCAGGGTTCTTGTCACCCCTCCACTTT; CDR3aa: CASNLEAGFLSPLHF; v_gene: TRBV7-9; j_gene: TRBJ1-6; abundance: .; d_gene: .
CDR3nt: TGTGCCAGCAACCACGAACCGGGACGAAAATACAATGAGCAGTTTTTC; CDR3aa: CASNHEPGRKYNEQFF; v_gene: TRBV11-1; j_gene: TRBJ2-1; abundance: .; d_gene: .
CDR3nt: TGTGCCAGCAGCCGACAGGGAACAGATGAAAAACTGTTTTTT; CDR3aa: CASSRQGTDEKLFF; v_gene: TRBV5-6; j_gene: TRBJ1-4; abundance: many; d_gene: TRBD1
CDR3nt: TGTGCCAGCAGCCAGGTGCTGGGTAGCGGCTACACCTTC; CDR3aa: CASSQVLGSGYTF; v_gene: TRBV4-2; j_gene: TRBJ1-2; abundance: .; d_gene: .
CDR3nt: TGCAGCGCTGGAACCGGGACAGGGGGCAACGAGCAGTACTTC; CDR3aa: CSAGTGTGGNEQYF; v_gene: TRBV29-1; j_gene: TRBJ2-7; abundance: .; d_gene: TRBD1
CDR3nt: TGTGCCTGGACACAGGGGAGAGAAGCTCAGCCCCAGCATTTT; CDR3aa: CAWTQGREAQPQHF; v_gene: TRBV30; j_gene: TRBJ1-5; abundance: .; d_gene: TRBD1
CDR3nt: TGTGCCACCAGTGATTTGCATGCGTGGGCCTATGGCTACACCTTC; CDR3aa: CATSDLHAWAYGYTF; v_gene: TRBV24-1; j_gene: TRBJ1-2; abundance: .; d_gene: .
CDR3nt: TGCAGTGCTCAATGGACGGTCCTGCACTATGGCTACACCTTC; CDR3aa: CSAQWTVLHYGYTF; v_gene: TRBV20-1; j_gene: TRBJ1-2; abundance: .; d_gene: .
CDR3nt: TGTGCCAGCAGCTTAGCAGGGATTACCAATGAGAAGTTCTTC; CDR3aa: CASSLAGITNEKFF; v_gene: TRBV11-2; j_gene: TRBJ2-1; abundance: .; d_gene: .
CDR3nt: TGCAGCGTTGAAGATCTGGCTAGCGGGAGGGAGGGTGAGCAGTTCTTC; CDR3aa: CSVEDLASGREGEQFF; v_gene: TRBV29-1; j_gene: TRBJ2-1; abundance: many; d_gene: TRBD2
CDR3nt: TGCGCCAGCAGTCCAACGTGGTTGACAGTGGAGGCTGGCTACACCTTC; CDR3aa: CASSPTWLTVEAGYTF; v_gene: TRBV4-1; j_gene: TRBJ1-2; abundance: once; d_gene: .